This T cell receptor (beta chain) originates from a study of molecular identifiers for immune sequencing clone quantification. This clonotype has just a few counts. Antigen specificity is unknown. General study results and limits: Single-cell amounts of spiked Jurkat TCR RNA were reportedly detectable among approximately 970,000 naive cells.

In the sort, naive CD8 T cells were defined as CD8+CD4-CCR7+CD45RA+. Previously described methods and listed TCR primers were used for bulk TCR libraries. TCRdb processed the PCR reads anew with MiXCR; each CDR3 protein has one entry. Altogether under 650,000 distinct CDR3 sequences are present, 15% to 20% being singletons, with the ten largest covering about 0.9%. CDR1 and CDR2 from the germline V gene are DFQATT and SNEGSKA (reference sequence). V dropped 3 bases and J dropped 7; count of bases not matched to a gene: 12. The CDR3 covers 16 residues. The clonotype originates from a human donor in good health. Some libraries in this study had Jurkat cell RNA spiked in. V usage is TRBV20-1 and J usage is TRBJ1-6, with TRBD1 matching 7 bases. The sample was naive CD8+ T cells from blood, with Jurkat cell RNA spiked in. The subset here: FACS-sorted CD8+CD4-CCR7+CD45RA+ naive T cells. The CDR3 loop reads CSARDHRDRGNSPLHF. In nucleotides, the CDR3 is TGCAGTGCTAGGGACCACCGGGACAGAGGGAATTCACCCCTCCACTTT.